This TCR beta chain comes out of a study of beta chain features in type 1 diabetes (dated by TCRdb to the late 2010s). Study-level background: Patients and healthy donors did not differ in mean age, gender distribution, total cell number or subset yield. A total of about 110,000,000 sorted cells were examined across all samples, and a strong correlation was observed between cell number per subset and RNA yield. In the study, TCRB repertoires of sorted circulating CD4+ T cell subsets from recently diagnosed type 1 diabetes patients were compared with those of matched healthy donors. Naive and central memory subsets were obtained from all 28 donors, but regulatory and stem cell-like memory subsets were isolated from only 8 patients and roughly eight healthy donors.

The CDR3, cysteine through phenylalanine, is 14 amino acids long. The retained sequence is limited to the CDR3, 42 bases, with the frame set at the first base. The germline V gene encodes CDR1 SEHNR and CDR2 FQNEAQ (reference sequence). Each donor gave one peripheral blood draw, approximately 110 mL on average, collected into heparinised tubes. A BD FACSAria II and a panel including CD45RO, CCR7, CD25, CD127, CD95 and CD27 were used to sort naive, central memory, regulatory and stem cell-like memory CD4+ T cells. All sorted populations exceeded 98% purity. Right away, PBMCs were isolated by Lymphoprep density gradient centrifugation and were stained directly, with no culture step. To minimize batch effects, samples were stained and sorted in pairs, one healthy donor with one patient per experiment. All of the isolated RNA was reverse transcribed with the High Capacity cDNA Reverse Transcription Kit, so expressed TCRB transcripts were sequenced. Naive, central memory and regulatory T cell samples underwent deep immunoSEQ sequencing, averaging around 3.7 million total reads per sample. Sorted cells were lysed in RLT buffer and RNA was extracted with DNase-treated RNeasy Micro or Mini kits, depending on cell number. Each cell subset was processed on its own to prevent cross-contamination, while patient and healthy donor samples were processed together. The immunoSEQ multiplex PCR was used to amplify TCRB sequences from cDNA, generating 87-bp fragments that spanned the CDR3 region. Sequencing of the amplicons was done on the Illumina HiSeq platform. For the original study's pipeline: PCR bias was corrected computationally using synthetic template baselines, and reads within Hamming distance 2 were collapsed, with unmergeable singletons discarded. Reads were aligned against IMGT so that V, D and J genes, CDR3 length and insertions or deletions at six rearrangement sites could be assigned. Within each subset, clonotype counts were normalized to sorted cell number, and only after that were true diversity and Gini coefficients computed with the tcR R package. The overlap coefficient, calculated on TCRB nucleotide sequences, was used to quantify repertoire sharing. As a proxy for the pre-selection repertoire, out-of-frame TCRB sequences from naive cells were analyzed. Imported from immuneACCESS, the table was reduced by TCRdb to in-frame sequences with V and J called. These copies leave out some clones; in studies compared against another copy, an unresolved V gene accounts for under half, and the cause of the remainder is not known. The V and J calls and clone size come from that table; D and trimming were worked out from the DNA. For this sample the table gives roughly 310,000 clones, of which approximately 10% were detected only once. The ten largest clonotypes hold 0.015% to 0.02% of the sample.

Comments on this clone: Its binding antigen is unknown. At one end the junction does not follow the germline gene, possibly because of a read error.

Overall study outcomes, separate from this receptor: HLA sub-analyses involved small numbers of individuals, so any influence of HLA type on TCRB rearrangement remained unresolved. Sequencing cDNA rather than genomic DNA could over-represent highly expressing activated cells, although activation and CD3 levels did not differ between groups. In all four CD4+ subsets, TCRB CDR3 length was moderately but significantly shorter in type 1 diabetes patients. Naive, central memory and regulatory TCRB repertoires appeared to be more similar among patients than among healthy donors. Patients with type 1 diabetes made fewer insertions and deleted more nucleotides at VDJ recombination sites, implying thymic rearrangement abnormalities. Shorter templates might be favored by PCR, yet because patient and control samples were amplified and corrected together, any such skew would affect both groups equally.

This chain is built from TRBV7-9 and TRBJ2-7, with TRBD2 identical over 13 junction bases. The source is a woman aged 25 to 39 in good health. The sequencing input was naive CD4+ T cells from blood. Per the publication, the cell subset or site label means: true naive CD4+ T cells. The CDR3 corresponds to CASSSSKGLAGEHF. The sequence in DNA is TGTGCCAGCAGCTCCTCCAAAGGACTAGCGGGAGAGCACTTC.